This TCR beta chain was observed in a study of vaccination and CD4 T cells after COVID-19. The junction had 3 bases not matched to a gene; V was cut back by 8 bases and J by 4 bases. The length of the CDR3 is 12 residues. In germline, CDR1 is LNHDA, CDR2 SQIVND (reference sequence). At the Johns Hopkins FTIC core, DNA taken from cultured CD4+ T cells was sequenced by way of the Oncomine TCR Beta short-read assay. TCRdb re-analysed the PCR reads in MiXCR, keeping a single row per CDR3 protein. The data contain approximately 8,800 distinct CDR3 sequences, more than 35% of them singletons. With respect to this clonotype: Its specificity is unknown.

Noted treatment: approximately 9-day PBMC culture with coronavirus spike peptide pools or control peptides (ViraFEST assay). Prior to the COVID-19 pandemic (2011-2018), the unexposed donor's CD4+ T cells were collected. Isolation of CD4+ T cells by negative selection took place after nine to eleven days of culture. The chain combines TRBV19 with TRBJ1-1, with 8 nucleotides matching TRBD1. The material sequenced was CD4+ T cells from blood, cultured in vitro. The sequence derives from a human donor in good health. The CDR3 region is CASHGTGTEAFF. CDR3 in DNA: TGTGCCAGTCATGGGACAGGCACTGAAGCTTTCTTT. The full variable domain, its missing parts supplied by reference TRBV19 and TRBJ1-1, is DGGITQSPKYLFRKEGQNVTLSCEQNLNHDAMYWYRQDPGQGLRLIYYSQIVNDFQKGDIAEGYSVSREKKESFPLTVTSAQKNPTAFYLCASHGTGTEAFFGQGTRLTVV.